Listed here are 27 T cell receptor beta chains from one sample, sequenced in a study of Ad26.COV2.S vaccination and SARS-CoV-2 variants. The table came from immunoSEQ multiplex PCR; TCRdb's copy has only in-frame clones and leaves some out. The table records about 350,000 clones, roughly nine tenths of them present only once. Treatment in this sample: 19 received Ad26.COV2.S at low or high dose, single or two shots; about 5 received placebo; per-sample allocation not given. After the first vaccine or placebo injection, samples were drawn on day 63. The material was peripheral blood, obtained in a trial of Ad26.COV2.S vaccine versus placebo. The receptors stem from a person aged 18-60 years who received the Ad26.COV2.S COVID-19 vaccine or a placebo.

The chain carries TRBV11-2 and TRBJ2-7, with D hard to call. V was shortened by 8 bases and J by 1 base, with 6 bases between the two germline ends. From germline, CDR1 is SGHAT and CDR2 FQNNGV. This CDR3 comprises 11 residues. The chain's CDR3 is CASSGSYEQYF. CDR3 nucleotide sequence: TGTGCCAGCTCCGGATCCTACGAGCAGTACTTC.

The chain is built from TRBV5-1 and TRBJ2-1; D gene unclear. V dropped 3 bases and J dropped 0 bases, with 13 bases sitting between them. CDR3 size: 16 residues. Germline V gene sequence: CDR1 SGHRS, CDR2 YFSETQ. This CDR3 is CASSSTEYGSYNEQFF. In DNA, the CDR3 is TGCGCCAGCAGCTCCACCGAGTATGGCTCCTACAATGAGCAGTTCTTC. Full variable domain (remainder filled in from reference TRBV5-1 and TRBJ2-1): KAGVTQTPRYLIKTRGQQVTLSCSPISGHRSVSWYQQTPGQGLQFLFEYFSETQRNKGNFPGRFSGRQFSNSRSEMNVSTLELGDSALYLCASSSTEYGSYNEQFFGPGTRLTVL.

V gene TRBV6-1 combines with J gene TRBJ2-7; TRBD1 might be the D (5 bases). Trimming left V 0 bases short and J 2 bases short, with 14 bases between. The CDR3 spans 16 residues. Germline assignment: CDR1 MNHNS and CDR2 SASEGT. This CDR3 is CASSEAIWGFTYEQYF. In nucleotides, the CDR3 is TGTGCCAGCAGTGAAGCGATCTGGGGCTTCACCTACGAGCAGTACTTC.

The chain is built from TRBV12-3 or TRBV12-4 and TRBJ1-2; D is unclear. V shed 6 bases and J shed 12 bases, with 17 bases lying between them. The CDR3 is 12 amino acids. This CDR3 is CASSPGEARDTF. CDR3 sequence (DNA): TGTGCCAGCAGCCCCGGGGAGGCCCGTGACACCTTC.

The chain has TRBV6-5 and TRBJ1-5; D uncertain. V lost 0 bases to trimming and J lost 7 bases, with 10 bases between them. The CDR3 runs to 14 residues. Germline CDR1 reads MNHEY; CDR2 reads SVGAGI. CDR3 protein: CASSYSKINQPQHF. As DNA, the CDR3 is TGTGCCAGCAGTTACTCGAAAATAAACCAGCCCCAGCATTTT.

The rearrangement uses TRBV2 and TRBJ1-1; TRBD1 matches at 7 bases. This CDR3 comprises 13 residues. Germline CDR1 SNHLY, CDR2 FYNNEI. The V segment lost 6 bases and the J segment 8 bases; nucleotides outside the gene matches: 9. This CDR3 reads CASSLRGQFEAFF. The CDR3 DNA follows: TGTGCCAGCAGCCTAAGGGGACAGTTCGAAGCTTTCTTT.

The chain couples TRBV5-8 to TRBJ1-2; D perhaps matches TRBD1 (6 bases). Germline CDR1 and CDR2: SGHTS and YDEGEE. This CDR3 contains 15 residues. V lost 0 bases to trimming and J lost 0 bases, with 9 bases between them. DNA for the CDR3: TGTGCCAGCAGCTTGGCCGGACAGCCTAACTATGGCTACACCTTC. As protein: CASSLAGQPNYGYTF.

This sequence joins TRBV19 and TRBJ2-1; no clear D. Germline V gene lookup returns CDR1 LNHDA and CDR2 SQIVND (reference sequence). Between the trimmed V and J ends, which lost 6 bases and 1 base, there was a span of 7 bases. CDR3 length: 13 amino acids. The DNA of the CDR3 is TGTGCCAGTAGAGTAGGGTCCTACAATGAGCAGTTCTTC. As protein: CASRVGSYNEQFF.

This sequence joins TRBV6-6 and TRBJ2-1, with 7 bases lining up with TRBD2. The trim removed 2 bases at V and 10 bases at J, leaving 2 bases unmatched. The CDR3 runs 12 residues. CDR1 and CDR2 (germline): MNHNY, SVGAGI (reference sequence). The CDR3 loop reads CASSYVSGEQFF. The CDR3 nucleotides read TGTGCCAGCAGTTACGTTAGCGGGGAGCAGTTCTTC.

The rearrangement links TRBV6-1 to TRBJ2-4; D may be TRBD2 (5 bases). Trimming removed 6 bases at V and 8 bases at J, with 20 bases between. This CDR3 comprises 15 residues. Germline CDR1 and CDR2: MNHNS and SASEGT. As DNA, the CDR3 is TGTGCCAGCAGGCCTACTAGGATCGGGGAGTACATTCAGTACTTC. The encoded protein is CASRPTRIGEYIQYF.

This chain connects TRBV11-2 to TRBJ2-3, with 9 positions matching TRBD2. Unmatched junction bases numbered 5, after V lost 3 bases and J lost 4 bases. The CDR3 contains 15 residues. Germline-derived CDR1 and CDR2 are SGHAT and FQNNGV. The CDR3 is CASSFSGSGPDTQYF. CDR3 bases: TGTGCCAGCAGCTTTAGCGGGAGTGGCCCAGATACGCAGTATTTT.

The chain carries TRBV7-3 and TRBJ1-1; D not certain. The germline CDR1 and CDR2 sequences are SGHTA and FQGTGA. This CDR3 contains 15 residues. Trimming left V 2 bases short and J 1 base short, with 11 bases between. For the CDR3, the DNA is TGTGCCAGCAGCTTAGTAGCAGACCCGAACACTGAAGCTTTCTTT. This gives the protein CASSLVADPNTEAFF.

This chain joins TRBV4-3 and TRBJ1-2; D gene unclear. Germline assignment: CDR1 LGHNA and CDR2 YSLEER. The CDR3 has 13 amino acids. Trimming took 0 bases from V and 4 from J, leaving 6 bases between them. The CDR3: CASSQDRSYGYTF. In nucleotides, the CDR3 is TGCGCCAGCAGCCAAGATAGGTCCTATGGCTACACCTTC.

The chain recombines TRBV6-6 with TRBJ1-4, with 10 bases fitting TRBD1. CDR3 length: 18 amino acids. Losses at the gene ends were 5 bases for V and 3 bases for J; bases not matched to a gene: 12. Germline loops: CDR1 MNHNY, CDR2 SVGAGI (reference sequence). The CDR3, as DNA: TGTGCCAGCAGTCAGCGGACAGGGGGGCGCGGGGCTAATGAAAAACTGTTTTTT. Its protein is CASSQRTGGRGANEKLFF.

J is TRBJ2-7 and V is TRBV6-1, with D possibly matching TRBD1 (6 bases). Germline CDR1 and CDR2: MNHNS and SASEGT. Trimming took off 0 bases at V and 2 bases at J, with 11 bases between the two ends. The length of the CDR3 is 15 residues. This CDR3 reads CASSEASGVPYEQYF. As DNA, the CDR3 is TGTGCCAGCAGTGAAGCGTCAGGGGTTCCCTACGAGCAGTACTTC.

The V gene is TRBV29-1, the J gene TRBJ2-1; D possibly corresponds to TRBD2 (6 bases). V lost 2 bases and J lost 6, with 14 bases in between. The length of the CDR3 is 14 residues. Germline V gene sequence: CDR1 SQVTM, CDR2 ANQGSEA. Here the CDR3 reads CSVESRTNFNEQFF. The DNA for the CDR3 is TGCAGCGTTGAATCTCGGACTAATTTCAATGAGCAGTTCTTC.

The chain joins TRBV28 to TRBJ2-4; TRBD1 matches 9 bases. Germline CDR1 is MDHEN and CDR2 is SYDVKM. V shed 5 bases and J 1 base; nucleotides not matched to a gene: 6. This CDR3 has 16 residues. CDR3 amino acids: CASSRQGGSAKNIQYF. In DNA form, the CDR3 reads TGTGCCAGCAGTAGACAGGGGGGGTCGGCCAAAAACATTCAGTACTTC.

V usage is TRBV6-2 or TRBV6-3 and J usage is TRBJ1-4, with no clear D. CDR3 length: 11 amino acids. Germline values: CDR1 MNHEY, CDR2 SVGEGT. The ends were cut back, 3 bases at V and 7 bases at J, with 3 bases in the middle. CDR3 in DNA: TGTGCCAGCAGTTATACTGAAAAACTGTTTTTT. Protein sequence: CASSYTEKLFF.

The V gene is TRBV12-3 or TRBV12-4, the J gene TRBJ1-2; 8 bases match TRBD1. J was trimmed by 4 bases and V by 7 bases; bases with no gene match: 5. The length of the CDR3 is 13 residues. The CDR3 reads CASNQDRAYGYTF. CDR3 bases: TGTGCCAGCAATCAGGACAGGGCCTATGGCTACACCTTC.

This clone was counted only a few times. The genes are TRBV18 and TRBJ2-2; D is uncertain. Germline CDR1 KGHSH, CDR2 LQKENI. Trimming pared 1 base from V and 6 bases from J, leaving 12 bases between. The CDR3 spans 15 residues. CDR3 amino acids: CASSPLNSRAGELFF. For the CDR3, the DNA is TGTGCCAGCTCACCACTAAATTCAAGGGCCGGGGAGCTGTTTTTT.

The chain combines TRBV28 with TRBJ1-5; D not resolved. The CDR3 extends over 11 amino acids. Trimming removed 6 bases from V and 6 bases from J, with 6 bases in between. From germline, CDR1 is MDHEN and CDR2 SYDVKM. The DNA of the CDR3 is TGTGCCAGCAGGGAAGGTCAGCCCCAGCATTTT. This gives the protein CASREGQPQHF.

V and J are TRBV3-1 (or the pseudogene TRBV3-2) and TRBJ1-5; D remains unclear. The V gene's germline CDR1 is LGHDT and CDR2 YNNKEL (reference sequence). Trimming took 9 bases from V and 0 from J, leaving 12 bases between them. The CDR3 covers 14 residues. CDR3 DNA: TGTGCCAGAGGACGCCGGTATAGCAATCAGCCCCAGCATTTT. It translates to CARGRRYSNQPQHF.

V is TRBV12-3 or TRBV12-4 and J is TRBJ1-2; 8 nucleotides align to TRBD1. The CDR3 runs to 12 residues. V trimming: 4 bases; J trimming: 13 bases; junction bases outside the gene matches: 8. CDR3 DNA: TGTGCCAGCAGTTCTACCCGGACAGGGTCCACCTTC. Translation: CASSSTRTGSTF.

This chain connects TRBV19 to TRBJ2-1, with D possibly being TRBD1 or TRBD2 (6 bases each). Trimming took 5 bases from V and 0 from J, leaving 17 bases between them. CDR1 and CDR2 (germline): LNHDA, SQIVND (reference sequence). This CDR3 comprises 17 residues. CDR3 coding DNA: TGTGCCAGTAGTTGGGGGGCTAGCGACTACTCCTACAATGAGCAGTTCTTC. Amino acids: CASSWGASDYSYNEQFF.

V and J are TRBV19 and TRBJ1-5; the match to TRBD1 covers 7 bases. The V gene's germline CDR1 is LNHDA and CDR2 SQIVND (reference sequence). This CDR3 contains 15 residues. The V gene end was trimmed by 9 bases and the J gene end by 0 bases; junction bases not matched to a gene: 8. The CDR3 bases are TGTGCCAGCACAACAGGGGACTATAGCAATCAGCCCCAGCATTTT. It codes for CASTTGDYSNQPQHF.

The chain is built from TRBV7-2 and TRBJ2-7; the D gene is possibly TRBD2 (6 bases). This CDR3 is built from 15 residues. Germline CDR1 is SGHTA and CDR2 is FQGNSA. V was clipped by 2 bases and J by 13 bases, with 24 bases between them. The CDR3 here is CASSLYGGGAGHSYF. The CDR3 coding sequence is TGTGCCAGCAGCTTATATGGTGGAGGGGCGGGGCACTCTTACTTC.

This clone was counted a few times. The rearrangement links TRBV7-8 to TRBJ1-1; D unclear. The germline CDR1 and CDR2 sequences are SGHVS and FQNEAQ. V was cut by 1 base and J by 3 bases, with 9 bases left in between. CDR3 length equals 14 residues. DNA for the CDR3: TGTGCCAGCAGCTTAGTTGGCAGAGACACTGAAGCTTTCTTT. Translation: CASSLVGRDTEAFF.